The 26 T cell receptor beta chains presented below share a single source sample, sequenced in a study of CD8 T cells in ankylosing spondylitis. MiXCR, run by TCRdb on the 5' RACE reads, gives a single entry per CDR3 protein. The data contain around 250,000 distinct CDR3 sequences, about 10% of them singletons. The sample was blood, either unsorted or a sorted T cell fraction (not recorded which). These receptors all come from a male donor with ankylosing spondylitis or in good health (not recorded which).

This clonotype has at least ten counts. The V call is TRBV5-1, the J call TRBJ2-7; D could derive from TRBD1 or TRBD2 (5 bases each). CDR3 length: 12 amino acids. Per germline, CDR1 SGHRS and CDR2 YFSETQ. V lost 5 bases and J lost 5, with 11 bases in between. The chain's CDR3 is CASRGPANEQYF. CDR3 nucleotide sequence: TGCGCCAGCAGGGGACCCGCGAACGAGCAGTACTTC.

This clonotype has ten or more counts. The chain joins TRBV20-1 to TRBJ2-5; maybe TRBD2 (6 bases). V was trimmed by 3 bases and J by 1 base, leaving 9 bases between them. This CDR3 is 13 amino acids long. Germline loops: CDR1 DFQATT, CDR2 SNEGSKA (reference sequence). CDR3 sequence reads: CSASTGGQETQYF. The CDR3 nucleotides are TGCAGTGCTAGTACCGGGGGCCAAGAGACCCAGTACTTC.

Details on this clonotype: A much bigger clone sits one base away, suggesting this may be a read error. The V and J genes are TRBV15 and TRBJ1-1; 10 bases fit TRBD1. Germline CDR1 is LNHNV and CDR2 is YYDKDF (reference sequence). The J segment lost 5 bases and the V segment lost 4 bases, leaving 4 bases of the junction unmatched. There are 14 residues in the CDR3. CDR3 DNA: TGTGCCACCAGCATAAGGACAGGGGGTACTGAAGCTTTCTTT. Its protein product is CATSIRTGGTEAFF.

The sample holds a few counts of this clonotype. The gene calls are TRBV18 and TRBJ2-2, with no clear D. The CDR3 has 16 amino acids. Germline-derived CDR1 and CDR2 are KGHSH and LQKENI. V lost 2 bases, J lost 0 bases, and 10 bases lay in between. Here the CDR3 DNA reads TGTGCCAGCTCACCAGTACGAGCTCCGAACACCGGGGAGCTGTTTTTT. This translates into CASSPVRAPNTGELFF.

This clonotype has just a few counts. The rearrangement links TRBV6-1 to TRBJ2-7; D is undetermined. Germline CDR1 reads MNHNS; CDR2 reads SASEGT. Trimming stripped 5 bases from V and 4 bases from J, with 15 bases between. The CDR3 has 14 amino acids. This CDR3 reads CASSPGLRRYEQYF. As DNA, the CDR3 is TGTGCCAGCAGTCCCGGGTTGCGACGGTACGAGCAGTACTTC.

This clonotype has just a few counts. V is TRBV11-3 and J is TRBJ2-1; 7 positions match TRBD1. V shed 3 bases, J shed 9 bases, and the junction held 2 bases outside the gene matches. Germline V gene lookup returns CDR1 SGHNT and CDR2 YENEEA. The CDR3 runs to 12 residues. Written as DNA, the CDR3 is TGTGCCAGCAGCTTCGGACAGGCTGAGCAGTTCTTC. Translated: CASSFGQAEQFF.

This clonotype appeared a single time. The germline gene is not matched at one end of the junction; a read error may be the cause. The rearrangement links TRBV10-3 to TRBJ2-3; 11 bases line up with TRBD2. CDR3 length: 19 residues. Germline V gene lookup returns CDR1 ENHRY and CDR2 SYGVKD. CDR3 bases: TGTGCCTTCAGTTTAGCCCGACTAGCGGGGATAACTAGCACAGATACGCAGTATTTT. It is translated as CAFSLARLAGITSTDTQYF.

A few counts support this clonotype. The CDR3 spells CASSPGLAAIYEQYF. CDR3 in DNA: TGTGCCAGCAGCCCGGGACTAGCGGCAATTTACGAGCAGTACTTC. The chain carries TRBV5-6 and TRBJ2-7; 11 nucleotides match TRBD2. V gave up 4 bases and J gave up 4 bases; unmatched junction bases: 7. Germline loops: CDR1 SGHDT, CDR2 YYEEEE. The CDR3 consists of 15 residues. Full variable domain (outside the CDR3, taken from reference TRBV5-6 and TRBJ2-7): DAGVTQSPTHLIKTRGQQVTLRCSPKSGHDTVSWYQQALGQGPQFIFQYYEEEERQRGNFPDRFSGHQFPNYSSELNVNALLLGDSALYLCASSPGLAAIYEQYFGPGTRLTVT.

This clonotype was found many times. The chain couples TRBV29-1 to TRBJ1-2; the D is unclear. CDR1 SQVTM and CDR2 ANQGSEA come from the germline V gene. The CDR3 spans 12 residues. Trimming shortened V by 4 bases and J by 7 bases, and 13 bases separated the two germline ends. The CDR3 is CSVVGNKGGYTF. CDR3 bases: TGCAGCGTTGTTGGGAACAAGGGTGGCTACACCTTC.

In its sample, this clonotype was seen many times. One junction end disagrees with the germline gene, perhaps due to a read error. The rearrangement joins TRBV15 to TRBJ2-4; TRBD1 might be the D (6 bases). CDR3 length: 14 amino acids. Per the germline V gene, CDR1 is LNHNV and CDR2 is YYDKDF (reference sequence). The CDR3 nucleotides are TGTGCCACCAGCCTACGGACAGCCCAAAACATTCAGTACTTC. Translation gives CATSLRTAQNIQYF.

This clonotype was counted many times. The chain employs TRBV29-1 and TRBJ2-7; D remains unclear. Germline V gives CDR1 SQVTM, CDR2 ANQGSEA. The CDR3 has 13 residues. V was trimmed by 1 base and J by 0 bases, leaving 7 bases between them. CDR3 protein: CSVEGDRSYEQYF. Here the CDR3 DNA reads TGCAGCGTTGAAGGGGATCGCTCCTACGAGCAGTACTTC.

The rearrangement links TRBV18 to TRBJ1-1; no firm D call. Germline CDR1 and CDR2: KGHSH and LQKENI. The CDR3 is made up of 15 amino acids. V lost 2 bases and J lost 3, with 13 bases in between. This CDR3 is CASSPFGVGDTEAFF. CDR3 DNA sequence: TGTGCCAGCTCACCATTCGGGGTTGGCGACACTGAAGCTTTCTTT.

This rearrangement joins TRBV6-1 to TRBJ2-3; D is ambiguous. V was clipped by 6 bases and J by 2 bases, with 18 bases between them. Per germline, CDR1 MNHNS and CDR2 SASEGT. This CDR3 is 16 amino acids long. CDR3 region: CASSLRTGETTDTQYF. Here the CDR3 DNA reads TGTGCCAGCAGCCTCAGGACGGGCGAGACCACAGATACGCAGTATTTT.

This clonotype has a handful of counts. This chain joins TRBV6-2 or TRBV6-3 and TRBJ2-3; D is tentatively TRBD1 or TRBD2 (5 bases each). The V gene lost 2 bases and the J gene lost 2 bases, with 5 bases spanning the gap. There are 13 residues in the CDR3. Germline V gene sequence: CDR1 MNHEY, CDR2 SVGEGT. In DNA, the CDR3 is TGTGCCAGCAGTTACGGGACCACAGATACGCAGTATTTT. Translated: CASSYGTTDTQYF.

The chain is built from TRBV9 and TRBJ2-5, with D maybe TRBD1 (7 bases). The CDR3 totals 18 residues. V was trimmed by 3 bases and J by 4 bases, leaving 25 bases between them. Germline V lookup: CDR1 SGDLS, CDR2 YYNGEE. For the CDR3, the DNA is TGTGCCAGCAGCGCCACCGTGGGACTCAGGGGGGACCTAGAGACCCAGTACTTC. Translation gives CASSATVGLRGDLETQYF.

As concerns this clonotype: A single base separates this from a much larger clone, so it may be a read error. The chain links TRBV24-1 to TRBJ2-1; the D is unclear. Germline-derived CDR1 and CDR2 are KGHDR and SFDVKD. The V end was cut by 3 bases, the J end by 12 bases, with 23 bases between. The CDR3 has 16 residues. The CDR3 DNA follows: TGTGCCACCAGTGATCCCCGACGTGGATGGTCGGATGCGCAGTTCTTC. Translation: CATSDPRRGWSDAQFF.

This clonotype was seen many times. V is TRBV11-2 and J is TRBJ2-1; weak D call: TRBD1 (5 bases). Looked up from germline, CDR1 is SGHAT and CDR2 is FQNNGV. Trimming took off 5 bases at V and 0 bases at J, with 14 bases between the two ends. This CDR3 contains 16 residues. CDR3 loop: CASSRDPQGSYNEQFF. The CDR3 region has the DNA TGTGCCAGCAGCAGAGATCCCCAGGGCTCCTACAATGAGCAGTTCTTC.

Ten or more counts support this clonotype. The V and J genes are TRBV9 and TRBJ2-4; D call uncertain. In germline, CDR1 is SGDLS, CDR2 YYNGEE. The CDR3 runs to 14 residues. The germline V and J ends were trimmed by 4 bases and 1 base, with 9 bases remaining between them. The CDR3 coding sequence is TGTGCCAGCAGCAACGGACGGGCCAAAAACATTCAGTACTTC. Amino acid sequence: CASSNGRAKNIQYF. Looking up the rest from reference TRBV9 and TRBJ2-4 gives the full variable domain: DSGVTQTPKHLITATGQRVTLRCSPRSGDLSVYWYQQSLDQGLQFLIQYYNGEERAKGNILERFSAQQFPDLHSELNLSSLELGDSALYFCASSNGRAKNIQYFGAGTRLSVL.

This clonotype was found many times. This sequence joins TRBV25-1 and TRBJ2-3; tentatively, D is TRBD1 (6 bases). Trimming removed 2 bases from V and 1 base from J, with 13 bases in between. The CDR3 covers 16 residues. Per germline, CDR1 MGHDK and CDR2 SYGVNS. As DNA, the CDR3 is TGTGCCAGCAGTGAAAAGGGGGTTGGGGGCACAGATACGCAGTATTTT. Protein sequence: CASSEKGVGGTDTQYF.

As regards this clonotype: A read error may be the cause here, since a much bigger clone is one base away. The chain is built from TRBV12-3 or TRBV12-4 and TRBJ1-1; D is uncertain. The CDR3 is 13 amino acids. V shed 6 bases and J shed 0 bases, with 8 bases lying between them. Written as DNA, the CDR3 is TGTGCCAGCAGCTTAAACGTGAACACTGAAGCTTTCTTT. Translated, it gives CASSLNVNTEAFF.

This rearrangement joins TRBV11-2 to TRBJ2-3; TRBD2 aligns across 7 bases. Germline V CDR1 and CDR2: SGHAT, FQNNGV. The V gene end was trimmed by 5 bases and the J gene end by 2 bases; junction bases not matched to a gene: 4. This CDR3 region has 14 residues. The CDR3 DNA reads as TGTGCCAGCAGCCTAGCGGTCTTCACAGATACGCAGTATTTT. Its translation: CASSLAVFTDTQYF. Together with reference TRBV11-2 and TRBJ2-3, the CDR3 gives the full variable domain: EAGVAQSPRYKIIEKRQSVAFWCNPISGHATLYWYQQILGQGPKLLIQFQNNGVVDDSQLPKDRFSAERLKGVDSTLKIQPAKLEDSAVYLCASSLAVFTDTQYFGPGTRLTVL.

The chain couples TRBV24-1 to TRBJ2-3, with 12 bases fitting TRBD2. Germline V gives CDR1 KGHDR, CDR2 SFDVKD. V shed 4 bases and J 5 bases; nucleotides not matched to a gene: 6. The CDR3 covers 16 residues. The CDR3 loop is CATSEASGGARDTQYF. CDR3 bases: TGTGCCACCAGTGAGGCTAGCGGGGGGGCCCGAGATACGCAGTATTTT.

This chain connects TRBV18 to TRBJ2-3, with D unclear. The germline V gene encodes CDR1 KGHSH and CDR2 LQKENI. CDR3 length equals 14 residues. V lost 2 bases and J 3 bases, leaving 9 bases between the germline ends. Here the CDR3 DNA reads TGTGCCAGCTCACCAACGGCCCGGACAGATACGCAGTATTTT. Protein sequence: CASSPTARTDTQYF.

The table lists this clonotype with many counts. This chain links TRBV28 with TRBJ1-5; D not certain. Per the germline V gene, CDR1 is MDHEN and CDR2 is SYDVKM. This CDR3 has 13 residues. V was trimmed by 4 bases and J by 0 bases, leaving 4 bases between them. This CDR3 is CASSSGSNQPQHF. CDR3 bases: TGTGCCAGCAGTTCCGGTAGCAATCAGCCCCAGCATTTT.

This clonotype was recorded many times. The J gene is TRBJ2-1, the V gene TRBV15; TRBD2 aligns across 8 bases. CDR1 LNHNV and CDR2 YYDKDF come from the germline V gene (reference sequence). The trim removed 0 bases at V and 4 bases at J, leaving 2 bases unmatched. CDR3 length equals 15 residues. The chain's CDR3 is CATSRDPGGYNEQFF. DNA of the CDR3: TGTGCCACCAGCAGAGATCCGGGGGGGTACAATGAGCAGTTCTTC.

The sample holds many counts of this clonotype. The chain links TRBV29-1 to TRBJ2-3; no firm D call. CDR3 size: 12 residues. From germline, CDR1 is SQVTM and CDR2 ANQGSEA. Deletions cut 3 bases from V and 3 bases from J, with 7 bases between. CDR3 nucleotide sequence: TGCAGCGTTGACTCTCCAACAGATACGCAGTATTTT. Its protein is CSVDSPTDTQYF.